The entry below describes one T cell receptor beta chain. These data are taken from a study of T-cell memory formation after mild COVID-19. In TCRdb, the 5' RACE reads were re-called with MiXCR into one record per CDR3 protein. The sample lists 450,000 to 650,000 distinct CDR3 sequences, 20% occurring once. Sequenced material: PBMCs or a T cell subset sorted from them (not recorded which). The TCR comes from an adult woman who had mild COVID-19 (a few samples of this study predate the infection). Cell type and time point are not known.

CDR3 sequence reads: CASSAYSAISGNTIYF. The CDR3 DNA reads as TGTGCCAGCAGCGCCTACAGTGCAATCTCTGGAAACACCATATATTTT. The V and J genes are TRBV9 and TRBJ1-3; D is undetermined. Trimming cost V 3 bases and J 0 bases, with 13 bases left between them. The CDR3 totals 16 residues. From germline, CDR1 is SGDLS and CDR2 YYNGEE. Combining the CDR3 with reference TRBV9 and TRBJ1-3 gives the whole variable domain DSGVTQTPKHLITATGQRVTLRCSPRSGDLSVYWYQQSLDQGLQFLIQYYNGEERAKGNILERFSAQQFPDLHSELNLSSLELGDSALYFCASSAYSAISGNTIYFGEGSWLTVV.